This T cell receptor beta chain was observed in a study of blood T cell repertoires in COVID-19. In the study overall: COVID-19 samples from acute and convalescent phases originated in the United States, Italy and Spain. In each case, the material was cDNA or gDNA derived from T cells, B-cell-depleted T cells, or PBMCs.

From germline, CDR1 is KGHSH and CDR2 LQKENI. V lost 3 bases and J 3 bases, leaving 9 bases between the germline ends. This CDR3 spans 13 amino acids. Methods used by the authors: Reference gene primer amplification gave nucleated cell count estimates. This table comes from immunoSEQ multiplex PCR, and its TCRdb copy is limited to in-frame clones, with some not included. That table furnishes V, J and clone size, whereas the DNA furnished D and trimming. The table shows roughly 290,000 clones, with around 91% occurring only once. This sequence was found in a woman in her sixties with acute or convalescent COVID-19. The sample consisted of peripheral blood. The V call is TRBV18, the J call TRBJ2-7; the D gene is possibly TRBD1 (6 bases). The CDR3, as DNA: TGTGCCAGCTCACCGAGCAGGGGCTACGAGCAGTACTTC. Amino acids: CASSPSRGYEQYF.